This TCR beta chain was captured in a study of blood T cell repertoires in COVID-19. Germline loops: CDR1 SEHNR, CDR2 FQNEAQ (reference sequence). The CDR3 has 16 amino acids. V dropped 6 bases and J dropped 1; count of bases not matched to a gene: 8. Study processing details: Cell counts per sample came from amplifying reference gene primers. Libraries were prepared by immunoSEQ multiplex PCR; TCRdb keeps only in-frame clonotypes and omits some of them. That table furnishes V, J and clone size, whereas the DNA furnished D and trimming. Of some 250,000 clones in the sample, approximately 91% were seen once. This clone has only a few counts. Participant-reported clinical history was the basis for cohort assignment.

The rearrangement uses TRBV7-9 and TRBJ1-1, with 10 positions matching TRBD1. Sequencing input: PBMCs or T cells enriched from blood (not recorded which). The TCR was taken from a human donor in a cohort exposed to, infected with or recovered from COVID-19 (not recorded which). The donor label of this sample is uncertain. CDR3: CASRLRTGGRNTEAFF. In DNA form, the CDR3 reads TGTGCCAGCAGACTAAGGACAGGGGGGAGGAACACTGAAGCTTTCTTT.